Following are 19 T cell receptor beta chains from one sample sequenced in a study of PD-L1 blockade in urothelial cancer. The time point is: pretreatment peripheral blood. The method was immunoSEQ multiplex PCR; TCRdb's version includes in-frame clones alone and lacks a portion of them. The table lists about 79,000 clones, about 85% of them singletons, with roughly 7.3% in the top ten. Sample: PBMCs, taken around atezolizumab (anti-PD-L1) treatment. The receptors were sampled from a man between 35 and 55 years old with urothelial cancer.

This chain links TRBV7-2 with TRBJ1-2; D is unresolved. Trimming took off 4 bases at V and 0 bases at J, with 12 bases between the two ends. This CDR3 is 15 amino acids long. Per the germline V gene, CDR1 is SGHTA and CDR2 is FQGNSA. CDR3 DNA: TGTGCCAGCAGCTCCCAGCGGGTCTCTAACTATGGCTACACCTTC. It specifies CASSSQRVSNYGYTF.

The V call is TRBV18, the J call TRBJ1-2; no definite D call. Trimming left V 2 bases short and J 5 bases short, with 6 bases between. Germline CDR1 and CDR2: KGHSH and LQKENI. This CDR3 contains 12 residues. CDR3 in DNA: TGTGCCAGCTCACCAGAGGAATATGGCTACACCTTC. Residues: CASSPEEYGYTF.

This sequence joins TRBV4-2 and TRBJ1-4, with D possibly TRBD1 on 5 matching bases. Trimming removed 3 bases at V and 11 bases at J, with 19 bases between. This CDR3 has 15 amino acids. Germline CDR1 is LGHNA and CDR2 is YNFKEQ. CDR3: CASSQEGQGRGKLFF. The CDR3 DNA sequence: TGTGCCAGCAGCCAGGAAGGACAAGGGAGGGGTAAACTGTTTTTT.

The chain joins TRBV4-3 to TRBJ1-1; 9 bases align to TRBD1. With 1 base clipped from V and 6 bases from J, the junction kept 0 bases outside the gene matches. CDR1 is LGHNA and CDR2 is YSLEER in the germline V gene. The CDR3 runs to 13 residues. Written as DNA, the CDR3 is TGCGCCAGCAGCCAAGGGGACAGGGCTGAAGCTTTCTTT. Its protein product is CASSQGDRAEAFF.

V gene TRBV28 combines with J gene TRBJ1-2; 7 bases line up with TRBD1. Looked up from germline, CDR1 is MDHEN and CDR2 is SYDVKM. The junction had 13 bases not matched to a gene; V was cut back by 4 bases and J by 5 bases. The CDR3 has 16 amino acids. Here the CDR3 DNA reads TGTGCCAGCAGTTACCCCCAGGGGGAGGCGGTTTATGGCTACACCTTC. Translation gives CASSYPQGEAVYGYTF.

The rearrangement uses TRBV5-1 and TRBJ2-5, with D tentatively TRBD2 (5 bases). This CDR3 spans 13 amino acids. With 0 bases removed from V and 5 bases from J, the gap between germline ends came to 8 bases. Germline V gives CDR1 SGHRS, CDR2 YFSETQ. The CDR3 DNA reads TGCGCCAGCAGCTTGGAGGGCGGGGAGACCCAGTACTTC. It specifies CASSLEGGETQYF.

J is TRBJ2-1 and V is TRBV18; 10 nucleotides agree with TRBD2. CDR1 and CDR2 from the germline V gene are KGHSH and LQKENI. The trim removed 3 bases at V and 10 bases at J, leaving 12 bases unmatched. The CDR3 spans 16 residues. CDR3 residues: CASSPTALAGVNEQFF. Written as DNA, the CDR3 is TGTGCCAGCTCACCCACAGCTCTAGCGGGAGTGAACGAGCAGTTCTTC.

As DNA, the CDR3 is TGCGCCAGCAGCTTGGTCGGGACTAGCGGCCAAGAGACCCAGTACTTC. Protein sequence: CASSLVGTSGQETQYF. The chain employs TRBV5-1 and TRBJ2-5; TRBD2 agrees at 11 bases. Germline V CDR1 and CDR2: SGHRS, YFSETQ. The ends lost 0 bases at V and 1 base at J; junction bases unmatched: 2. This CDR3 contains 16 residues.

CDR3 amino acids: CASSYGQGLEQFF. CDR3 DNA sequence: TGTGCCAGCAGCTACGGACAGGGGCTCGAGCAGTTCTTC. V usage is TRBV7-2 and J usage is TRBJ2-1; 9 bases match TRBD1. CDR1 SGHTA and CDR2 FQGNSA come from the germline V gene. CDR3 length equals 13 residues. The V segment lost 4 bases and the J segment 10 bases; nucleotides outside the gene matches: 5.

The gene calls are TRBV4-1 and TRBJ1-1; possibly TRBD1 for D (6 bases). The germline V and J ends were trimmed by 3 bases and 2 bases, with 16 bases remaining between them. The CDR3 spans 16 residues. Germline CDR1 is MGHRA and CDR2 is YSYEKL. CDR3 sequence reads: CASSQRDMGPNTEAFF. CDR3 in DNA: TGCGCCAGCAGCCAGAGGGACATGGGCCCCAACACTGAAGCTTTCTTT.

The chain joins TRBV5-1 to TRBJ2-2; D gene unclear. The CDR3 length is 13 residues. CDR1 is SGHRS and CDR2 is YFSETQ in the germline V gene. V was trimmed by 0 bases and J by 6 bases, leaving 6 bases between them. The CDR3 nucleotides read TGCGCCAGCAGCTTGGCCTCCGCCGGGGAGCTGTTTTTT. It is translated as CASSLASAGELFF.

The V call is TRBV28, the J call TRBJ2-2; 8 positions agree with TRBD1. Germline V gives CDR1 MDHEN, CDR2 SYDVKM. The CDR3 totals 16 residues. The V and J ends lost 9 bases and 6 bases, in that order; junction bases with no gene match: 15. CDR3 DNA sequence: TGTGCCAGTTGCTCGGACAGGGCCCTCCCACCCGGGGAGCTGTTTTTT. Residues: CASCSDRALPPGELFF.

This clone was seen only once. This chain's CDR3 is CASANSQRSEQFF. CDR3 in DNA: TGTGCCAGCGCCAATAGTCAGAGGAGTGAGCAGTTCTTC. This sequence joins TRBV28 and TRBJ2-1, with D unclear. Trimming took off 8 bases at V and 9 bases at J, with 17 bases between the two ends. In germline, CDR1 is MDHEN, CDR2 SYDVKM. This CDR3 contains 13 residues. Full variable domain (remainder filled in from reference TRBV28 and TRBJ2-1): DVKVTQSSRYLVKRTGEKVFLECVQDMDHENMFWYRQDPGLGLRLIYFSYDVKMKEKGDIPEGYSVSREKKERFSLILESASTNQTSMYLCASANSQRSEQFFGPGTRLTVL.

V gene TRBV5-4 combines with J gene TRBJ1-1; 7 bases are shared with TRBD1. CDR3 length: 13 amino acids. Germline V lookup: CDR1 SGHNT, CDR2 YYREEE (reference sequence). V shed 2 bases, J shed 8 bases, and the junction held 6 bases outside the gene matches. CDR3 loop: CASSFPGGSEAFF. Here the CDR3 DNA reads TGTGCCAGCAGCTTCCCAGGGGGATCAGAAGCTTTCTTT.

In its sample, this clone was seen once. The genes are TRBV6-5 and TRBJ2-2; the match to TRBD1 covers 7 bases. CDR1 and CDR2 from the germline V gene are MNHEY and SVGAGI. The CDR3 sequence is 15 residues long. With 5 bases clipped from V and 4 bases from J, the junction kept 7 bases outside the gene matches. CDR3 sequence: CASSLQQGTTGELFF. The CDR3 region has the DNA TGTGCCAGCAGTCTCCAACAGGGGACCACCGGGGAGCTGTTTTTT.

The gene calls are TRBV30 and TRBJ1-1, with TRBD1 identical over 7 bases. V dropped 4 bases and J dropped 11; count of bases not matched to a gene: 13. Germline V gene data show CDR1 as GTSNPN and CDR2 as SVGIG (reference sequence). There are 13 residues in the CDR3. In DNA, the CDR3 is TGTGCCTGGACGCATCCAAACAGGGGAGGTGCTTTCTTT. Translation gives CAWTHPNRGGAFF.

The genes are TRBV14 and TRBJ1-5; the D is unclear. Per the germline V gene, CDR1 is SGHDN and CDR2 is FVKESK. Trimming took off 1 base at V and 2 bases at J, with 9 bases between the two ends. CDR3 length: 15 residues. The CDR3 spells CASSQGGHGNQPQHF. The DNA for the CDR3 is TGTGCCAGCAGCCAAGGAGGGCATGGCAATCAGCCCCAGCATTTT.

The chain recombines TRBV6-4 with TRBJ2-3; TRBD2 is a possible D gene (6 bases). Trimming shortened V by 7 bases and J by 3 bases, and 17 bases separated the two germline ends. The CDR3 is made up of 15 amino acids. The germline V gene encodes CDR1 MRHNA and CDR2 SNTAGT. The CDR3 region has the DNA TGTGCCAGCAAAGTAGTACGGGAGAGGACAGATACGCAGTATTTT. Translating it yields CASKVVRERTDTQYF.

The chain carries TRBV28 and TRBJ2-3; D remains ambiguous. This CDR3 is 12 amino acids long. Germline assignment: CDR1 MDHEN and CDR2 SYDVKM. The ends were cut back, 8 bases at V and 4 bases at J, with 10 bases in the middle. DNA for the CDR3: TGTGCCAGCCACGCTGCGCCAGATACGCAGTATTTT. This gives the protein CASHAAPDTQYF.